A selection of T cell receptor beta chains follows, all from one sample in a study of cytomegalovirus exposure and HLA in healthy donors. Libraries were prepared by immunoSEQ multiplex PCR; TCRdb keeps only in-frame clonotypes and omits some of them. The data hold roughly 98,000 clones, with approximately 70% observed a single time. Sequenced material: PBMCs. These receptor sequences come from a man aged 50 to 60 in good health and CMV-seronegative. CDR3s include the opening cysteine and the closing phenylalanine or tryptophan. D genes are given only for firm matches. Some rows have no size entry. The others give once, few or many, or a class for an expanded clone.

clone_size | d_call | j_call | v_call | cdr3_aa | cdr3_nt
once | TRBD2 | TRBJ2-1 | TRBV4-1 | CASAPGGGPPFNEQFF | TGCGCCAGCGCTCCTGGGGGGGGACCTCCCTTCAATGAGCAGTTCTTC
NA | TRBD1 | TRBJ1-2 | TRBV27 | CASSETGTNYGYTF | TGTGCCAGCAGTGAGACAGGGACAAACTATGGCTACACCTTC
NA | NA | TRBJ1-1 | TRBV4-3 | CASSQPGGVTTEAFF | TGCGCCAGCAGCCAGCCCGGGGGGGTAACCACTGAAGCTTTCTTT
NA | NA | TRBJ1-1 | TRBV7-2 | CASSWTQGAEAFF | TGTGCCAGCAGCTGGACACAGGGAGCTGAAGCTTTCTTT
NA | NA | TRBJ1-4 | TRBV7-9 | CSSSSPVEKLFF | TGTTCCAGCAGCTCACCGGTAGAAAAACTGTTTTTT
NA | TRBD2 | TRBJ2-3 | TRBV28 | CASSYPHATTSGSASTDTQYF | TGTGCCAGCAGTTACCCTCATGCCACTACTAGCGGGAGTGCTAGCACAGATACGCAGTATTTT
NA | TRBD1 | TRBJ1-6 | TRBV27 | CASRFGQGNSPLHF | TGTGCCAGCAGATTCGGACAGGGGAATTCACCCCTCCACTTT
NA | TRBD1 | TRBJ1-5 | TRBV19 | CASSITGAGQPQHF | TGTGCCAGTAGTATCACAGGGGCAGGGCAGCCCCAGCATTTT
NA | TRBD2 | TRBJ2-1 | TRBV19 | CASSVLRVPGLAINEQFF | TGTGCCAGTAGTGTCCTTCGAGTTCCGGGACTAGCGATCAATGAGCAGTTCTTC
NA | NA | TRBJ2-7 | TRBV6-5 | CASRYQGSYEQYF | TGTGCCAGCAGGTACCAGGGGAGCTACGAGCAGTACTTC
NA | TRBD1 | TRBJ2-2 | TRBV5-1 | CASSAGGPDTGELFF | TGCGCCAGCAGTGCAGGGGGCCCGGACACCGGGGAGCTGTTTTTT
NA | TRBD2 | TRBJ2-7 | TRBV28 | CASSVRGGVYEQYF | TGTGCCAGCAGTGTACGGGGGGGAGTATACGAGCAGTACTTC
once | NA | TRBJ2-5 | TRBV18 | CASSGHQETQYF | TGTGCCAGCTCAGGGCATCAAGAGACCCAGTACTTC
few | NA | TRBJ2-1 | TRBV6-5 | CASSYRRTDEQFF | TGTGCCAGCAGTTACAGAAGGACAGACGAGCAGTTCTTC
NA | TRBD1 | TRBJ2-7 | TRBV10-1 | CASSEALVGGSEQYF | TGCGCCAGCAGTGAAGCCCTAGTAGGGGGCTCCGAGCAGTACTTC
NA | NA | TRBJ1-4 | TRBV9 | CASSVGGILNEKLFF | TGTGCCAGCAGCGTAGGAGGGATACTTAATGAAAAACTGTTTTTT
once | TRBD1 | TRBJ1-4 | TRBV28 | CASSLSDRAVNEKLFF | TGTGCCAGCAGTTTATCCGACAGGGCGGTTAATGAAAAACTGTTTTTT
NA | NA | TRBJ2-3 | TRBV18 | CASSELEADTQYF | TGTGCCAGCTCAGAATTAGAGGCAGATACGCAGTATTTT
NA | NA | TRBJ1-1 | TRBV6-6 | CASSSDGALTEAFF | TGTGCCAGCAGTTCCGATGGGGCACTCACTGAAGCTTTCTTT
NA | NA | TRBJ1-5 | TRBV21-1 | CASSKKAVSNQPQHF | TGTGCCAGCAGCAAAAAGGCGGTTAGCAATCAGCCCCAGCATTTT
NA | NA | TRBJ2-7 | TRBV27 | CASGVRLRPYEQYF | TGTGCCAGCGGCGTCAGGCTTCGGCCCTACGAGCAGTACTTC
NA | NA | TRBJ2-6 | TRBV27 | CASSTRFSGANVLTF | TGTGCCAGCAGTACTAGGTTCTCTGGGGCCAACGTCCTGACTTTC
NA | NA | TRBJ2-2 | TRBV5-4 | CASSLDSTGELFF | TGTGCCAGCAGCTTGGATAGCACCGGGGAGCTGTTTTTT
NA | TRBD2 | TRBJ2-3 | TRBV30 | CASQTSGSTDAQYF | TGTGCCTCTCAGACTAGCGGGAGTACAGATGCGCAGTATTTT
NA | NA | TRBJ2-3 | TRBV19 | CASGATGTLSTDTQYF | TGTGCCAGTGGGGCAACGGGGACACTGAGCACAGATACGCAGTATTTT
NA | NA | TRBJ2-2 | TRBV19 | CASNPASTDTGELFF | TGTGCCAGTAACCCCGCATCAACTGACACCGGGGAGCTGTTTTTT
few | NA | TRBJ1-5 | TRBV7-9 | CASSLQGWNQPQHF | TGTGCCAGCAGCTTACAGGGGTGGAATCAGCCCCAGCATTTT
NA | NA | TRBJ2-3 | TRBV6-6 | CASKEGPSTDTQYF | TGTGCCAGCAAGGAGGGGCCAAGCACAGATACGCAGTATTTT
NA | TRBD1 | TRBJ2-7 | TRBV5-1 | CASSLLGQGMDEQYF | TGCGCCAGCAGCTTGCTCGGACAGGGCATGGACGAGCAGTACTTC
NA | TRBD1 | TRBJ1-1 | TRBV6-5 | CASSSDRGRGNTEAFF | TGTGCCAGCAGTTCGGACAGGGGAAGGGGGAACACTGAAGCTTTCTTT
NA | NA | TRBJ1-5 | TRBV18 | CASSPRGQSTDNQPQHF | TGTGCCAGCTCACCACGAGGACAATCCACTGACAATCAGCCCCAGCATTTT
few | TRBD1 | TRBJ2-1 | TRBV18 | CASSPPGQGILNEQFF | TGTGCCAGCTCACCCCCGGGACAGGGGATCCTCAATGAGCAGTTCTTC